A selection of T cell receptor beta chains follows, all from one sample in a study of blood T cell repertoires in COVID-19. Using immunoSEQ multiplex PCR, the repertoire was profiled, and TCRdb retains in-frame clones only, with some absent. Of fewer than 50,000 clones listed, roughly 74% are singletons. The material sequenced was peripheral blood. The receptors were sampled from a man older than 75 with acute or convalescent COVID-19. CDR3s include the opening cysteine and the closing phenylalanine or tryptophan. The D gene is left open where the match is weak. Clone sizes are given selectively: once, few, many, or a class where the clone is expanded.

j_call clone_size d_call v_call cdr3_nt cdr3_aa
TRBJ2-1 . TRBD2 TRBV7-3 TGTGCCAGCGCGACAGGGTTGGGTAGCGGGAGGGCCGGGGAGCAGTTCTTC CASATGLGSGRAGEQFF
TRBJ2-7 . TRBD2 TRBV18 TGTGCCAGCTCAGAGACTAGCGCAACCGAGCAGTACTTC CASSETSATEQYF
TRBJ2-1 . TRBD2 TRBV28 TGTGCCAGCAGTTTACGGGGGACTAGCGGGCTTTACAATGAGCAGTTCTTC CASSLRGTSGLYNEQFF
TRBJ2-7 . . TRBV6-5 TGTGCCAGCAGCGACACCAACTCCTACGAGCAGTACTTC CASSDTNSYEQYF
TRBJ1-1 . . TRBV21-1 TGTGCCAGCAGCAACGGGGGGGTGTTGACTGAAGCTTTCTTT CASSNGGVLTEAFF
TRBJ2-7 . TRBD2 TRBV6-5 TGTGCCAGCAGCCTCCGACTAGCCTCAGGGCACGAGCAGTACTTC CASSLRLASGHEQYF
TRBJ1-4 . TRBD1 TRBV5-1 TGCGCCAGCAGCTTGGAAGGGACAGGGGGGCGAGAAAAACTGTTTTTT CASSLEGTGGREKLFF
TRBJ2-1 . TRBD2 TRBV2 TGTGCCAGCAGTGAAGCTGGACTAGCGGGAGGAGGGAATGAGCAGTTCTTC CASSEAGLAGGGNEQFF
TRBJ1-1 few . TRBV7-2 TGTGCCAGCAGCGGACGGCGGGGGAACACTGAAGCTTTCTTT CASSGRRGNTEAFF
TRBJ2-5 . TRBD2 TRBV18 TGTGCCAGCTCACCATCGCGAGGACTAGCGGGAGCGATCCAAGAGACCCAGTACTTC CASSPSRGLAGAIQETQYF
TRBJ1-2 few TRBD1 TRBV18 TGTGCCAGCTCACCAAAGGAGGGACAGGGATATGGCTACACCTTC CASSPKEGQGYGYTF
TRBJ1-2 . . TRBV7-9 TGTGCCAGCAGCTTGATACAGGAAAATTTAAATGGCTACACCTTC CASSLIQENLNGYTF
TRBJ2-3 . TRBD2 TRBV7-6 TGTGCCAGCAGCTTCCTTACTAGCGGGAGAACAGATACGCAGTATTTT CASSFLTSGRTDTQYF
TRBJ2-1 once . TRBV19 TGTGCCAGTAGTCGGGTAGCGGCGAACCCCTACAATGAGCAGTTCTTC CASSRVAANPYNEQFF
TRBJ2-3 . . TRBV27 TGTGCCAGCAGTTCTACAATGAAAGGGGCTACGCAGTATTTT CASSSTMKGATQYF
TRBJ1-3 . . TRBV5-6 TGTGCCAGCAGCTTCCGCGGGGGGACCGGGGACACCATATATTTT CASSFRGGTGDTIYF
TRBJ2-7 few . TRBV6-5 TGTGCCAGCAGTCCCTATAGCGGAACGGGGGAGCAGTACTTC CASSPYSGTGEQYF
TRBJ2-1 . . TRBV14 TGTGCCAGTACACATAATAATCACCAGGGTCAGATGAGATTTAGATACAATGAGCAGTTCTTC CASTHNNHQGQMRFRYNEQFF
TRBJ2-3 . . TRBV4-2 TGTGCCAGCAGCCAAGATCATCAGGGCACGCAGTATTTT CASSQDHQGTQYF
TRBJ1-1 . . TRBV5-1 TGCGCCAGCAGCAAGGGCAGGGACACTGAAGCTTTCTTT CASSKGRDTEAFF
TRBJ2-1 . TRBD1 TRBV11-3 TGTGCCAGCAGTCCGGGACAGCTATACAATGAGCAGTTCTTC CASSPGQLYNEQFF
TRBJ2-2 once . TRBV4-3 TGCGCCAGCAGCCAAGTCTACAGTCTAACCGGGGAGCTGTTTTTT CASSQVYSLTGELFF
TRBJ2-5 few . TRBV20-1 TGCAGTGCTCTCGAAGAGACCCAGTACTTC CSALEETQYF
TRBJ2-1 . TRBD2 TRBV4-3 TGCGCCAGCAGCCGCCTAAAGCGGGAGGGTTACAATGAGCAGTTCTTC CASSRLKREGYNEQFF
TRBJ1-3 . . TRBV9 TGTGCCAGCAGCCCCACGAGGATTTCTGGAAACACCATATATTTT CASSPTRISGNTIYF
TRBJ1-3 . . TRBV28 TGTGCCAGCAGTTGGAAGCAGGTTGGTGGAAACACCATATATTTT CASSWKQVGGNTIYF
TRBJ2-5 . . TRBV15 TGTGCCACCAGCAGAGATAGGCAGGGGGGCGAGACCCAGTACTTC CATSRDRQGGETQYF
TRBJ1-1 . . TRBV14 TGTGCCAGCAGCGCACAGGGCCCCACTGAAGCTTTCTTT CASSAQGPTEAFF
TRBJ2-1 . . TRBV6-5 TGTGCCAGCAGCGGAGAAAGCTCCTACAATGAGCAGTTCTTC CASSGESSYNEQFF
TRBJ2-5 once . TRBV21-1 TGTGCCAGCAGCAAAAGGACAGGGATGAGACTAGCGGGAGTAGAGACCCAGTACTTC CASSKRTGMRLAGVETQYF
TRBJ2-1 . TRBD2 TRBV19 TGTGCCAGTAGTGTAGCGGGAGGGCCCCAGGAGCAGTTCTTC CASSVAGGPQEQFF
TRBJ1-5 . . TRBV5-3 TGTGCCAGAAGCCCCCGGGAATCCCTGATGGGTCAGCCCCAGCATTTT CARSPRESLMGQPQHF
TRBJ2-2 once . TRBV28 TGTGCCAGCAGTCTTAGAATCCGCGGGGAGCTGTTTTTT CASSLRIRGELFF
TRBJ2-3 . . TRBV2 TGTGCCAGCATGAACAGGGCAGATACGCAGTATTTT CASMNRADTQYF
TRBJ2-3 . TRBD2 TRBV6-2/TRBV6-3 TGTGCCAGCAGTTTCCAGAGCGGGAGAGAATCAGATACGCAGTATTTT CASSFQSGRESDTQYF
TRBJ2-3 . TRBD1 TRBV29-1 TGCAGCGTTCCCAGGGGACAGCCACCCACAGATACGCAGTATTTT CSVPRGQPPTDTQYF
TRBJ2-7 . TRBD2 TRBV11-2 TGTGCCAGCAGCACGTGGAGCGGGAGTGGCGAGCAGTACTTC CASSTWSGSGEQYF
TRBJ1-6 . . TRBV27 TGTGCCAGCAGTTTATCCCCTGAGGGGGTGTATTCACCCCTCCACTTT CASSLSPEGVYSPLHF
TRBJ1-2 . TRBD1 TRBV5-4 TGTGCCAGCAGCTTAGGACCTCTGGGACAGGACTATGGCTACACCTTC CASSLGPLGQDYGYTF
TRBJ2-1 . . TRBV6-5 TGTGCCAGCAGTCCGACGGGAGCCATTTACAATGAGCAGTTCTTC CASSPTGAIYNEQFF
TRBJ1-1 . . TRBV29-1 TGCAGCGTGGGGGCTACGAACACTGAAGCTTTCTTT CSVGATNTEAFF
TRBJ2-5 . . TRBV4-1 TGCGCCAGCAGCCAAGTCGGGGATCCGAAGACCCAGTACTTC CASSQVGDPKTQYF
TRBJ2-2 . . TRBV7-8 TGTGCCAGCAGCTTCGGGGGACGGCGGACCACCGGGGAGCTGTTTTTT CASSFGGRRTTGELFF
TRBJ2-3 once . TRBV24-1 TGTGCCACCAGTGACAACAGCCCAGATACGCAGTATTTT CATSDNSPDTQYF
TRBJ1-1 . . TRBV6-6 TGTGCCAGCAGCCGTCTGAACACTGAAGCTTTCTTT CASSRLNTEAFF
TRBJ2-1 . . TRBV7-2 TGTGCCAGCAGCCTGGATCAGGGCGATGAGCAGTTCTTC CASSLDQGDEQFF
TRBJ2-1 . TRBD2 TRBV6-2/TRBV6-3 TGTGCCAGCAGCTGGACTAGCGGGGGCTACAATGAGCAGTTCTTC CASSWTSGGYNEQFF
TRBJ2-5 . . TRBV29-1 TGCAGCGTTGAATTCGCACAGGCACAAGAGACCCAGTACTTC CSVEFAQAQETQYF
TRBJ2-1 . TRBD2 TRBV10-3 TGTGCCATCAGTGAGTCAGGCAGAGCGGGATCCTACAATGAGCAGTTCTTC CAISESGRAGSYNEQFF
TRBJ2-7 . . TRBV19 TGTGCCAGTAGTACTGCCGGGACAAGAGCCTACGAGCAGTACTTC CASSTAGTRAYEQYF
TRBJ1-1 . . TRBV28 TGTGCCAGCAGGAGGCTAAACACTGAAGCTTTCTTT CASRRLNTEAFF
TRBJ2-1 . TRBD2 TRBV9 TGTGCCAGCAGCGCCTATAGCGGGATGAAAAACAATGAGCAGTTCTTC CASSAYSGMKNNEQFF
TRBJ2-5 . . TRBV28 TGTGCCAGCAGCCCTAAAAGGCGGGCGAAAGAGACCCAGTACTTC CASSPKRRAKETQYF
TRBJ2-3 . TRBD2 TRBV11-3 TGTGCCAGCAGCTTAAGCGGGACTAGGACAGATACGCAGTATTTT CASSLSGTRTDTQYF
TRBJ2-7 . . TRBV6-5 TGTGCCAGCACCCAAGAAGCCCCATTATCCTACGAGCAGTACTTC CASTQEAPLSYEQYF